This T cell receptor beta chain was obtained from a study of CD8 T cells in Susac syndrome. From blood CD8+ and CD4+ T cells, the TCR beta chain was sequenced. TEMRA cells were enriched by FACS, and CD4+ and CD8+ T cells were negatively isolated. RNA was extracted with the RNeasy kit, and a quantity of roughly 0.5 to 1 ug was reverse transcribed using random hexamers. It was immunoSEQ multiplex PCR that amplified TCR beta CDR3 across 54 Vbeta and 13 Jbeta. TCRdb re-called the immunoSEQ multiplex PCR reads through MiXCR, storing one row per CDR3 protein. The table lists 300,000 or so distinct CDR3 sequences, around 92% of them singletons. This CDR3 spans 15 amino acids. Germline CDR1 SQVTM, CDR2 ANQGSEA.

This chain connects TRBV29-1 to TRBJ2-1, with TRBD1 matching over 10 bases. Material for sequencing was CD4+ T cells from PBMCs. The origin of this receptor is a human donor with multiple sclerosis. The CDR3, as DNA: TGCAGTCTTCGGGGACAGGGGCTCTCCTACAATGAGCAGTTCTTC. Its protein product is CSLRGQGLSYNEQFF.